This TCR beta chain originates from a study of cytomegalovirus exposure and HLA in healthy donors. Study-level results: Testing in vitro showed a few CMV-associated chains specific for CMV antigens.

As to this clone: What it recognizes is unknown.

Assay: immunoSEQ multiplex PCR; the TCRdb copy retains only in-frame clones and omits some. The sample carries 130,000 to 150,000 clones, around 88% recorded once. Sequenced input: PBMCs. This receptor was obtained from a woman aged 18-29 years in good health and CMV-seropositive.

The CDR3 protein is CASSLTGMNTEAFF. DNA of the CDR3: TGCGCCAGCAGCTTGACGGGAATGAACACTGAAGCTTTCTTT. The chain links TRBV5-1 to TRBJ1-1; D gene ambiguous. Trimming removed 1 base from V and 0 bases from J, with 7 bases in between. Germline values: CDR1 SGHRS, CDR2 YFSETQ. This CDR3 has 14 amino acids.